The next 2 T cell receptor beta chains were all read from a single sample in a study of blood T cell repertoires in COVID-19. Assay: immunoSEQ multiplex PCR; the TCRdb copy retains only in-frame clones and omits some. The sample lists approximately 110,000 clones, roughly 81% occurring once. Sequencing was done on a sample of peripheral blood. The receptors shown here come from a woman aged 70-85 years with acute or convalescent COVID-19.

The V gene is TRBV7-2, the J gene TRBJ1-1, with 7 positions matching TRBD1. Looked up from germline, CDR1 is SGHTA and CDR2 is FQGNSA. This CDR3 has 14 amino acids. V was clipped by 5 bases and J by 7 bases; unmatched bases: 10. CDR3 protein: CASSADPTGFEAFF. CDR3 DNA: TGTGCCAGCAGCGCCGACCCGACAGGGTTTGAAGCTTTCTTT.

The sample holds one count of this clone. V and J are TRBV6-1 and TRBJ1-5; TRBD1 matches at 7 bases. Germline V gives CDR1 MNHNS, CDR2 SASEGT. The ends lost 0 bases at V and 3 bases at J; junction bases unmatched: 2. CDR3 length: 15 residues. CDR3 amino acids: CASSEAGQNNQPQHF. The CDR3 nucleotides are TGTGCCAGCAGTGAAGCGGGACAGAACAATCAGCCCCAGCATTTT.